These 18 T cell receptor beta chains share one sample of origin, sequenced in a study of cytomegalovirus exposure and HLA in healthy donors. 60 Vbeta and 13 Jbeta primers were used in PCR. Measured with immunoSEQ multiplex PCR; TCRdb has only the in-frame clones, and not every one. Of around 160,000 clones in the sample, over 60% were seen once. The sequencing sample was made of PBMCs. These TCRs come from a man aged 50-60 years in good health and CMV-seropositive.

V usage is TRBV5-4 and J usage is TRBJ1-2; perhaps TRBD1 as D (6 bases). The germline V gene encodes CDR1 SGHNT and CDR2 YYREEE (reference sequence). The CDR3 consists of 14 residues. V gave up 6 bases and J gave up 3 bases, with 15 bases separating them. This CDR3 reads CASTLTQGDYGYTF. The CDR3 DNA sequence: TGTGCCAGCACCTTAACACAGGGAGACTATGGCTACACCTTC.

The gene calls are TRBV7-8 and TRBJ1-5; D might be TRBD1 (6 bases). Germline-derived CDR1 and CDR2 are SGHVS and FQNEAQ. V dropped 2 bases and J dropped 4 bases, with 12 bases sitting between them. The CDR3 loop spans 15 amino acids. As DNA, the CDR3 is TGTGCCAGCAGCTTACAGGGGCAGGGTAATCAGCCCCAGCATTTT. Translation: CASSLQGQGNQPQHF.

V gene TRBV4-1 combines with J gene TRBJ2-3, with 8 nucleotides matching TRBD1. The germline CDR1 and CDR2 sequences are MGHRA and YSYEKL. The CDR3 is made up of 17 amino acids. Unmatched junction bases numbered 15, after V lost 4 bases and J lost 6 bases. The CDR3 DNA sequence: TGCGCCAGCAGCCCAGATGGGACAGGAGGGTTAGGGGATACGCAGTATTTT. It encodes CASSPDGTGGLGDTQYF.

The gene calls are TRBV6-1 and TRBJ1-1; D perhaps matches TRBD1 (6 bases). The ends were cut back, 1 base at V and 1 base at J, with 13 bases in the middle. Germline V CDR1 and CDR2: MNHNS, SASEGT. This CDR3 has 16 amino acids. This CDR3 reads CASSEENRAKNTEAFF. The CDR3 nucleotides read TGTGCCAGCAGTGAAGAAAACAGGGCAAAGAACACTGAAGCTTTCTTT.

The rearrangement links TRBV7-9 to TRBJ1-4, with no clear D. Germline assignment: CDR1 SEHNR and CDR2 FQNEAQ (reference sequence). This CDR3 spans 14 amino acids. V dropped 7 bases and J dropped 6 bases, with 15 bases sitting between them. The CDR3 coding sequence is TGTGCCAGCACCAAGGCGGAGACGGATGAAAAACTGTTTTTT. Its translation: CASTKAETDEKLFF.

DNA for the CDR3: TGTGCCAGCAGTCTCCATCTCCGGTATGGGACCCAGTACTTC. This encodes CASSLHLRYGTQYF. The chain has TRBV6-5 and TRBJ2-5; D call uncertain. V was clipped by 5 bases and J by 7 bases, with 17 bases between them. The CDR3 contains 14 residues. From germline, CDR1 is MNHEY and CDR2 SVGAGI.

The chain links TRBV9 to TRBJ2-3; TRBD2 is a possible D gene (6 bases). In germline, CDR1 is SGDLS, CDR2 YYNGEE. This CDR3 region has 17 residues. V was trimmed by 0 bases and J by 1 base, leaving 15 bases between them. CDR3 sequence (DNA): TGTGCCAGCAGCGTAGGGGCAGGGAGGACTGGCACAGATACGCAGTATTTT. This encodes CASSVGAGRTGTDTQYF.

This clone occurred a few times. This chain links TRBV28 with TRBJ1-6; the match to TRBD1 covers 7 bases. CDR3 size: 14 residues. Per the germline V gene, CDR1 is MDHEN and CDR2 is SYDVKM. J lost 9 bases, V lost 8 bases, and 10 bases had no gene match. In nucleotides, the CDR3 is TGTGCCAGCTCCCGGGAGGGGGCATTTTCACCCCTCCACTTT. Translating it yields CASSREGAFSPLHF. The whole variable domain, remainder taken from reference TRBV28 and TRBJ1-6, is DVKVTQSSRYLVKRTGEKVFLECVQDMDHENMFWYRQDPGLGLRLIYFSYDVKMKEKGDIPEGYSVSREKKERFSLILESASTNQTSMYLCASSREGAFSPLHFGNGTRLTVT.

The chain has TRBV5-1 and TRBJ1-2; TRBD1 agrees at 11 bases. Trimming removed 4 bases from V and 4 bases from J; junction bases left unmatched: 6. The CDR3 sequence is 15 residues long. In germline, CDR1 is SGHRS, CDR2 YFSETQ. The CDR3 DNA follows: TGCGCCAGCAGCGAAGGGGACAGGGGGGTCTATGGCTACACCTTC. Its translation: CASSEGDRGVYGYTF.

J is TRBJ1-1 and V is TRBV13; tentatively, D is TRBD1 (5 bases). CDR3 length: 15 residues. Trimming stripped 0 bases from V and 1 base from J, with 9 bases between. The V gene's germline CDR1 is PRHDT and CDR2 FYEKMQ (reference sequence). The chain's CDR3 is CASSLGGAPNTEAFF. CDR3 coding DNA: TGTGCCAGCAGCTTAGGAGGGGCACCGAACACTGAAGCTTTCTTT.

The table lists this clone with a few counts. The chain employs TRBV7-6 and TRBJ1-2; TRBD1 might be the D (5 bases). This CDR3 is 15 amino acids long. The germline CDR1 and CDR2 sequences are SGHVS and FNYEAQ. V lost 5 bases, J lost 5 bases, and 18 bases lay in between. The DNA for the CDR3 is TGTGCCAGCAGCGCCCAATCCTCGACAGCATATGGCTACACCTTC. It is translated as CASSAQSSTAYGYTF.

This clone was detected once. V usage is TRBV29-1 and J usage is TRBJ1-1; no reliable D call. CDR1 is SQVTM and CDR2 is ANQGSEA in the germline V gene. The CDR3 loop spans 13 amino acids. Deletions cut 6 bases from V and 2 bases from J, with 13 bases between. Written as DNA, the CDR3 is TGCAGCGTGGCCTTCAGAGGAAACACTGAAGCTTTCTTT. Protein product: CSVAFRGNTEAFF. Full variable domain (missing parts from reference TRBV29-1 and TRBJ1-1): SAVISQKPSRDICQRGTSLTIQCQVDSQVTMMFWYRQQPGQSLTLIATANQGSEATYESGFVIDKFPISRPNLTFSTLTVSNMSPEDSSIYLCSVAFRGNTEAFFGQGTRLTVV.

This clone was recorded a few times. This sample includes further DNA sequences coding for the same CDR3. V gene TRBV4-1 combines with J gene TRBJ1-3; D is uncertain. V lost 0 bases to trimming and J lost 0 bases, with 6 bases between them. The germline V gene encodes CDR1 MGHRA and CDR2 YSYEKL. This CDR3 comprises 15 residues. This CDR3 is CASSQDSNSGNTIYF. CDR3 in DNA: TGCGCCAGCAGCCAAGACAGTAACTCTGGAAACACCATATATTTT.

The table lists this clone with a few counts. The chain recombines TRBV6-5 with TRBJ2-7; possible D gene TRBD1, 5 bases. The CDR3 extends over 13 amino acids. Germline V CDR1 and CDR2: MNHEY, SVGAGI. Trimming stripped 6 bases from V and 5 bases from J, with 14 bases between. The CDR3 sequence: CASRMRQGNEQYV. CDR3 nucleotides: TGTGCCAGCAGGATGAGGCAGGGCAACGAGCAGTACGTC.

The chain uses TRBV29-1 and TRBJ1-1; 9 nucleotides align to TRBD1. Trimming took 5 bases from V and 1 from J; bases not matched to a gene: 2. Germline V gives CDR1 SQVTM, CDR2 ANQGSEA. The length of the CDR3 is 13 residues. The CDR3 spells CSVTGGSNTEAFF. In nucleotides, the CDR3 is TGCAGCGTTACAGGGGGCTCGAACACTGAAGCTTTCTTT.

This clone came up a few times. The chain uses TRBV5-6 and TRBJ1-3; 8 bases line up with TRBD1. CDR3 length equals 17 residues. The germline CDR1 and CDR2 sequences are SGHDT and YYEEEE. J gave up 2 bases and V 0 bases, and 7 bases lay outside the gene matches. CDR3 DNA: TGTGCCAGCAGCTTGGGCCGGACAGGGTTCGCTGGAAACACCATATATTTT. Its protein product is CASSLGRTGFAGNTIYF.

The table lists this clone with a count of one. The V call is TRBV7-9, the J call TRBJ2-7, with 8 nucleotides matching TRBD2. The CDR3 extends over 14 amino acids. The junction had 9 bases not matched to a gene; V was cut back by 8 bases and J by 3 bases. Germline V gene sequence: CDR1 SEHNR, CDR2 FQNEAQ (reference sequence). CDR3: CASGGLGGVYEQYV. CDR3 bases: TGTGCCAGCGGGGGACTAGGAGGGGTCTACGAGCAGTACGTC.

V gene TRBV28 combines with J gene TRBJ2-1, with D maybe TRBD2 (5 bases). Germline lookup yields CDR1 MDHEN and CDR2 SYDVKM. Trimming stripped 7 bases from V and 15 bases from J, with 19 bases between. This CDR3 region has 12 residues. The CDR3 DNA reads TGTGCCAGCACCTCTCCCCCCGGCGAGGGGTTCTTC. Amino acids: CASTSPPGEGFF.